A selection of T cell receptor beta chains follows, all from one sample in a study of naive and memory T cell subsets. TCRdb processed the UMI-ligation and nested PCR reads anew with MiXCR; each CDR3 protein has one entry. The sample consists of roughly 100,000 distinct CDR3 sequences, around 13% of them appearing once. Sequenced sample: naive CD8+ T cells from blood. These receptor sequences come from a human donor in good health. Each CDR3 is given with its conserved first and last residue. A D gene is named only where the DNA matches it firmly. The listing skips clone size in some rows; elsewhere it reads once, few, many or a size class.

j_gene: TRBJ2-5
v_gene: TRBV28
d_gene: -
abundance: many
CDR3nt: TGTGCCAGCAGTCCTTACTACCAAGAGACCCAGTACTTC
CDR3aa: CASSPYYQETQYF

j_gene: TRBJ2-5
v_gene: TRBV7-9
d_gene: TRBD1
abundance: -
CDR3nt: TGTGCCAGCAGAAAAGGGACAGCTGAGGGGACCCAGTACTTC
CDR3aa: CASRKGTAEGTQYF

j_gene: TRBJ2-7
v_gene: TRBV20-1
d_gene: TRBD2
abundance: -
CDR3nt: TGCAGTGCTATTCGGTCCGGGAGGGCCATCGGATACGAGCAGTACTTC
CDR3aa: CSAIRSGRAIGYEQYF

j_gene: TRBJ2-7
v_gene: TRBV5-4
d_gene: -
abundance: many
CDR3nt: TGTGCCAGCAGCTTGGGACACTTACCCTACGAGCAGTACTTC
CDR3aa: CASSLGHLPYEQYF

j_gene: TRBJ2-2
v_gene: TRBV12-3/TRBV12-4
d_gene: -
abundance: -
CDR3nt: TGTGCCAGCAGTTTAACCGGGGGTGGAACCGGGGAGCTGTTTTTT
CDR3aa: CASSLTGGGTGELFF

j_gene: TRBJ2-6
v_gene: TRBV12-3/TRBV12-4
d_gene: TRBD1
abundance: few
CDR3nt: TGTGCCAGCAGTTTTTTCCTCGGACAGGTAGCTTCTGGGGCCAACGTCCTGACTTTC
CDR3aa: CASSFFLGQVASGANVLTF

j_gene: TRBJ2-7
v_gene: TRBV12-3/TRBV12-4
d_gene: -
abundance: -
CDR3nt: TGTGCCAGCGGGCCAGGGCCCTACGAGCAGTACTTC
CDR3aa: CASGPGPYEQYF

j_gene: TRBJ2-1
v_gene: TRBV5-5
d_gene: -
abundance: few
CDR3nt: TGTGCCAGCAGCTTGGGAGTCTTCGAGCAGTTCTTC
CDR3aa: CASSLGVFEQFF

j_gene: TRBJ2-6
v_gene: TRBV19
d_gene: -
abundance: many
CDR3nt: TGTGCCAGTAGTATCGGCTCTGGGGCCAACGTCCTGACTTTC
CDR3aa: CASSIGSGANVLTF

j_gene: TRBJ2-7
v_gene: TRBV30
d_gene: -
abundance: few
CDR3nt: TGTGCCTGGAGTGTACTCTCGTACGAGCAGTACTTC
CDR3aa: CAWSVLSYEQYF

j_gene: TRBJ1-6
v_gene: TRBV20-1
d_gene: -
abundance: many
CDR3nt: TGCAGTGCTAGACCTGAGGGCCGGGGAGATTCACCCCTCCACTTT
CDR3aa: CSARPEGRGDSPLHF

j_gene: TRBJ1-1
v_gene: TRBV30
d_gene: -
abundance: -
CDR3nt: TGTGCCTGGAGTGTAGGCCAGGGCGTCACTGAAGCTTTCTTT
CDR3aa: CAWSVGQGVTEAFF

j_gene: TRBJ2-3
v_gene: TRBV5-4
d_gene: -
abundance: -
CDR3nt: TGTGCCAGCAGCTCGGGGGTAACTGGGAGCACAGATACGCAGTATTTT
CDR3aa: CASSSGVTGSTDTQYF

j_gene: TRBJ2-7
v_gene: TRBV21-1
d_gene: -
abundance: -
CDR3nt: TGTGCCAGCAGCACCCGGACGCTGCAGAACACCTACGAGCAGTACTTC
CDR3aa: CASSTRTLQNTYEQYF

j_gene: TRBJ2-3
v_gene: TRBV27
d_gene: -
abundance: many
CDR3nt: TGTGCCAGCGCGCGAGGGAGCACAGATACGCAGTATTTT
CDR3aa: CASARGSTDTQYF

j_gene: TRBJ2-7
v_gene: TRBV29-1
d_gene: -
abundance: many
CDR3nt: TGCAGCGTGGGACAAATCGGTGGCCACGAGCAGTACTTC
CDR3aa: CSVGQIGGHEQYF

j_gene: TRBJ2-2
v_gene: TRBV6-2/TRBV6-3
d_gene: -
abundance: -
CDR3nt: TGTGCCAGCAGCCCCCTCCCGGGTGAGAACACCGGGGAGCTGTTTTTT
CDR3aa: CASSPLPGENTGELFF

j_gene: TRBJ2-4
v_gene: TRBV4-3
d_gene: -
abundance: few
CDR3nt: TGCGCCAGCAGCCAAGATCCTCAGGCCAAAAACATTCAGTACTTC
CDR3aa: CASSQDPQAKNIQYF

j_gene: TRBJ1-5
v_gene: TRBV28
d_gene: -
abundance: -
CDR3nt: TGTGCCAGCAGTTCGGGATTGAATCAGCCCCAGCATTTT
CDR3aa: CASSSGLNQPQHF

j_gene: TRBJ2-7
v_gene: TRBV15
d_gene: -
abundance: few
CDR3nt: TGTGCCACCAGCAGAGAGCGGGACCCGTACGAGCAGTACTTC
CDR3aa: CATSRERDPYEQYF

j_gene: TRBJ2-1
v_gene: TRBV5-1
d_gene: -
abundance: few
CDR3nt: TGCGCCAGCCATCCAACCGGAACTCTACCGGGGGAGCAGTTCTTC
CDR3aa: CASHPTGTLPGEQFF

j_gene: TRBJ2-2
v_gene: TRBV12-5
d_gene: TRBD1
abundance: -
CDR3nt: TGTGCTAGTGGCCGAGGACAGGGTCGGACCGGGGAGCTGTTTTTT
CDR3aa: CASGRGQGRTGELFF

j_gene: TRBJ1-3
v_gene: TRBV4-3
d_gene: -
abundance: few
CDR3nt: TGCGCCAGCAGCCAAGATCCGACAGTGAGCCTTGGAAACACCATATATTTT
CDR3aa: CASSQDPTVSLGNTIYF

j_gene: TRBJ1-1
v_gene: TRBV7-9
d_gene: -
abundance: many
CDR3nt: TGTGCCAGCAGCTCTCCTCGGGTGAACACTGAAGCTTTCTTT
CDR3aa: CASSSPRVNTEAFF